Below, 21 T cell receptor beta chains from the same sample are listed, as sequenced in a study of blood T cells in healthy people across ages. Then a second PCR, running roughly 7 to 11 cycles, was carried out with a sample-barcoded 5' primer and a J-beta primer mix. TCRdb passed the 5' RACE reads through MiXCR, listing each CDR3 protein once. The sample records roughly 700,000 distinct CDR3 sequences, about 52% being singletons. Sequences were obtained from blood. These receptors were taken from a woman aged 55 to 70 in good health.

A few counts support this clonotype. J is TRBJ2-1 and V is TRBV20-1; tentatively, D is TRBD2 (6 bases). The V end was cut by 0 bases, the J end by 3 bases, with 12 bases between. Germline CDR1 DFQATT, CDR2 SNEGSKA (reference sequence). The CDR3 is 15 amino acids. The CDR3 sequence: CSARDPGLFYNEQFF. CDR3 sequence (DNA): TGCAGTGCTAGAGACCCGGGACTCTTCTACAATGAGCAGTTCTTC.

This clonotype has a handful of counts. The chain links TRBV20-1 to TRBJ2-3; D is undetermined. V lost 2 bases and J 6 bases, leaving 3 bases between the germline ends. Germline V gene data show CDR1 as DFQATT and CDR2 as SNEGSKA (reference sequence). The CDR3 is 10 residues long. CDR3 amino acids: CSARLDTQYF. The CDR3 DNA is TGCAGTGCTAGATTGGATACGCAGTATTTT.

The chain joins TRBV18 to TRBJ2-3; TRBD2 is a possible D gene (5 bases). The CDR3 covers 14 residues. CDR1 KGHSH and CDR2 LQKENI come from the germline V gene. Deletions cut 2 bases from V and 4 bases from J, with 10 bases between. The CDR3 DNA reads as TGTGCCAGCTCACCATTAGGAGGCCCAGATACGCAGTATTTT. Protein sequence: CASSPLGGPDTQYF.

The rearrangement joins TRBV4-1 to TRBJ1-1, with a tentative D call TRBD1 (5 bases). Trimming cost V 5 bases and J 4 bases, with 17 bases left between them. This CDR3 spans 15 amino acids. The germline V gene encodes CDR1 MGHRA and CDR2 YSYEKL. The CDR3 reads CASSEGRARGTEAFF. Here the CDR3 DNA reads TGCGCCAGCAGCGAAGGTAGGGCGAGGGGCACTGAAGCTTTCTTT.

This clonotype has a count of ten or more. V is TRBV29-1 and J is TRBJ2-5; weak D call: TRBD1 (5 bases). Germline lookup yields CDR1 SQVTM and CDR2 ANQGSEA. CDR3 length equals 15 residues. V lost 1 base and J 2 bases, leaving 14 bases between the germline ends. The CDR3 reads CSVEAREGEQETQYF. The CDR3 DNA is TGCAGCGTTGAAGCAAGGGAAGGGGAACAAGAGACCCAGTACTTC.

The V call is TRBV4-3, the J call TRBJ2-1; no clear D gene. CDR3 length: 12 amino acids. Trimming took 0 bases from V and 9 from J, leaving 6 bases between them. Germline-derived CDR1 and CDR2 are LGHNA and YSLEER. The CDR3 protein is CASSQDRREQFF. The CDR3, as DNA: TGCGCCAGCAGCCAAGATCGCCGTGAGCAGTTCTTC.

The table lists this clonotype with a few counts. The J gene is TRBJ2-1, the V gene TRBV18; tentative D call: TRBD1 (5 bases). CDR1 is KGHSH and CDR2 is LQKENI in the germline V gene. The V end was cut by 3 bases, the J end by 2 bases, with 11 bases between. This CDR3 comprises 15 residues. CDR3 nucleotides: TGTGCCAGCTCACCGGTAGGGGCCCCCTACAATGAGCAGTTCTTC. Amino acids: CASSPVGAPYNEQFF.

With regard to this clonotype: The junction shows a germline mismatch at one end, possibly a read error. The rearrangement joins TRBV28 to TRBJ1-4; TRBD1 agrees at 8 bases. The CDR3 is 15 amino acids. Germline V lookup: CDR1 MDHEN, CDR2 SYDVKM. CDR3 amino acids: CASRRPGQDAEKPFF. In DNA form, the CDR3 reads TGTGCCAGCAGGCGCCCGGGACAGGATGCTGAAAAACCGTTTTTT.

J is TRBJ2-5 and V is TRBV6-6, with 13 bases identical to TRBD2. The germline V gene encodes CDR1 MNHNY and CDR2 SVGAGI (reference sequence). J lost 4 bases, V lost 5 bases, and 7 bases had no gene match. CDR3 size: 16 residues. In DNA, the CDR3 is TGTGCCAGCAGTCGCGGACTAGCGGGAGCTGGAGAGACCCAGTACTTC. Translating gives CASSRGLAGAGETQYF.

The V and J genes are TRBV10-3 and TRBJ2-7; 11 nucleotides match TRBD2. Judging by the DNA end, TRBJ2-5 fits better; the J call may be wrong. This CDR3 contains 14 residues. Germline CDR1 and CDR2: ENHRY and SYGVKD. CDR3 region: CAISETSGSETQYF. Written as DNA, the CDR3 is TGTGCCATCAGTGAGACTAGCGGGAGTGAGACCCAGTACTTC.

The chain links TRBV12-3 or TRBV12-4 to TRBJ2-1; weak D call: TRBD2 (6 bases). CDR3 size: 15 residues. Trimming shortened V by 6 bases and J by 4 bases, and 16 bases separated the two germline ends. Here the CDR3 DNA reads TGTGCCAGCAGAGAGGAGACTAGTCCTTACAATGAGCAGTTCTTC. It translates to CASREETSPYNEQFF.

The chain employs TRBV20-1 and TRBJ2-7, with 7 bases fitting TRBD2. The ends lost 4 bases at V and 3 bases at J; junction bases unmatched: 3. The CDR3 is 12 amino acids. The germline gives CDR1 DFQATT, CDR2 SNEGSKA (reference sequence). This CDR3 reads CSATGRLYEQYF. The CDR3 bases are TGCAGTGCTACCGGGAGGCTCTACGAGCAGTACTTC.

Only one count was recorded for this clonotype. V and J are TRBV6-4 and TRBJ2-3; 8 positions agree with TRBD2. There are 14 residues in the CDR3. V lost 3 bases to trimming and J lost 8 bases; unmatched junction nucleotides: 7. Germline CDR1 and CDR2: MRHNA and SNTAGT. CDR3 region: CASSERAGVGTQYF. CDR3 bases: TGTGCCAGCAGTGAGAGAGCGGGAGTGGGTACGCAGTATTTT.

CDR3 amino acids: CASKYYARSNQPQHF. CDR3 bases: TGTGCCAGCAAATATTATGCCCGGAGCAATCAGCCCCAGCATTTT. The V call is TRBV27, the J call TRBJ1-5; no definite D call. Germline V gene lookup returns CDR1 MNHEY and CDR2 SMNVEV (reference sequence). This CDR3 has 15 amino acids. Trimming removed 7 bases at V and 1 base at J, with 14 bases between.

This chain joins TRBV7-2 and TRBJ2-3; 8 nucleotides line up with TRBD2. V was pared by 5 bases and J by 4 bases, with 20 bases of the junction left unmatched. Germline V gene data show CDR1 as SGHTA and CDR2 as FQGNSA. The CDR3 is 19 amino acids. CDR3 in DNA: TGTGCCAGCAGCCGCGGGGGGACTCAGCGGAAAAGCAGGGCAGATACGCAGTATTTT. Protein: CASSRGGTQRKSRADTQYF.

This clonotype has just a few counts. The V gene is TRBV6-5, the J gene TRBJ2-1; D is tentatively TRBD1 or TRBD2 (5 bases each). CDR1 is MNHEY, CDR2 SVGAGI, per germline. Trimming stripped 5 bases from V and 4 bases from J, with 9 bases between. CDR3 length: 13 amino acids. CDR3 sequence (DNA): TGTGCCAGCAGTACGGGACCGTACAATGAGCAGTTCTTC. This sequence encodes CASSTGPYNEQFF.

The chain employs TRBV27 and TRBJ2-1; 7 bases align to TRBD2. Germline V gene lookup returns CDR1 MNHEY and CDR2 SMNVEV (reference sequence). This CDR3 spans 11 amino acids. J was trimmed by 15 bases and V by 5 bases; bases with no gene match: 7. This CDR3 reads CASSPGREMFF. CDR3 nucleotides: TGTGCCAGCAGTCCTGGGAGGGAAATGTTCTTC.

This clonotype was seen more than once but under ten times. This sequence joins TRBV7-2 and TRBJ2-1; TRBD1 aligns across 11 bases. Germline trimming cut 6 bases from V and 8 bases from J; bases unmatched to any gene: 9. This CDR3 has 15 amino acids. CDR1 and CDR2 (germline): SGHTA, FQGNSA. CDR3: CASRGGTGGFYEQFF. CDR3 nucleotides: TGTGCCAGCAGGGGTGGGACAGGGGGTTTCTATGAGCAGTTCTTC. The whole variable domain, filled in from reference TRBV7-2 and TRBJ2-1, reads GAGVSQSPSNKVTEKGKDVELRCDPISGHTALYWYRQSLGQGLEFLIYFQGNSAPDKSGLPSDRFSAERTGGSVSTLTIQRTQQEDSAVYLCASRGGTGGFYEQFFGPGTRLTVL.

The chain links TRBV5-1 to TRBJ2-1; 7 nucleotides line up with TRBD2. The length of the CDR3 is 16 residues. Germline-derived CDR1 and CDR2 are SGHRS and YFSETQ. With 4 bases clipped from V and 4 bases from J, the junction kept 11 bases outside the gene matches. The CDR3 reads CASSPGTGRGYNEQFF. In nucleotides, the CDR3 is TGCGCCAGCAGCCCCGGGACGGGGCGGGGGTACAATGAGCAGTTCTTC.

J is TRBJ2-7 and V is TRBV20-1; 14 bases are shared with TRBD2. Losses at the gene ends were 8 bases for V and 7 bases for J; bases not matched to a gene: 13. This CDR3 contains 15 residues. CDR1 is DFQATT, CDR2 SNEGSKA, per germline (reference sequence). Written as DNA, the CDR3 is TGCAGTCCTAAGGGACTAGCGGGAGTCTACAATGAGCAGTACTTC. It yields the protein CSPKGLAGVYNEQYF.

The chain combines TRBV20-1 with TRBJ1-2; 7 positions agree with TRBD1. From germline, CDR1 is DFQATT and CDR2 SNEGSKA (reference sequence). J lost 2 bases, V lost 0 bases, and 3 bases had no gene match. The CDR3 spans 14 residues. The CDR3 sequence: CSARDSTGNYGYTF. CDR3 coding DNA: TGCAGTGCTAGAGACTCGACAGGGAACTATGGCTACACCTTC.